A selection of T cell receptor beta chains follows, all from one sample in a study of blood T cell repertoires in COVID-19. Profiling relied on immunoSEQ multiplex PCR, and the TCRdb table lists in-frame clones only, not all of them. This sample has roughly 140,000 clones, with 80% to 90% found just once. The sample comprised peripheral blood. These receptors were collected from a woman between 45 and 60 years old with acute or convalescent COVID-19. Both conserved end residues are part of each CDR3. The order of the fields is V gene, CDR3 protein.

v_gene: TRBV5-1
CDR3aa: CASRPGQAYEQYF

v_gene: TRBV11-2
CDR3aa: CASSLVRSSPEQYF

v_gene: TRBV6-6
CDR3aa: CASTFIDTEAFF

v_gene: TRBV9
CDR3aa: CASSVSGHPLNYGYTF

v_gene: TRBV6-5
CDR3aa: CASSYRGGYTF

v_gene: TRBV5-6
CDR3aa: CASSLGQRNQPQHF

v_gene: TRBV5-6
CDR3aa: CASSKNRGLESPLHF

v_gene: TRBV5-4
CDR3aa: CASTGGAGPLYEQYF

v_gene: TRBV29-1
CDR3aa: CSVEVFYNEQFF

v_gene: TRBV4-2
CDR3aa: CASSQDRNNEQFF

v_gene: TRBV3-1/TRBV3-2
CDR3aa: CASSQGDRALGNTIYF

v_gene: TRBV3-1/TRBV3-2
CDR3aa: CASSRQGGTDTQYF

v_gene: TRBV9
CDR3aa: CASSVDGTYEQYF

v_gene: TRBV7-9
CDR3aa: CASSLGQGAETQYF

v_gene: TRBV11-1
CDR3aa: CASSFSRGVRETQYF

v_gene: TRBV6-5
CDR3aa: CASSYSGQGYGELFF

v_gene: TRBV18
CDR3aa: CASSPTGNTIYF

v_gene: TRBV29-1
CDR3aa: CSVEDLQVSSGNIDRPTNYGYTF

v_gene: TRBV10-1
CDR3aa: CASSEGSAGAYNEQFF

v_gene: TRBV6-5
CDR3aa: CASRDRSAETQYF

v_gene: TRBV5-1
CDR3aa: CASSLAGVHSGNTIYF

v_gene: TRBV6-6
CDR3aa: CASRRSDRNSNQPQHF

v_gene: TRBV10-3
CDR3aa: CAITYEGEQYF

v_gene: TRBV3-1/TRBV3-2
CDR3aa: CASSHPGGSSYNSPLHF

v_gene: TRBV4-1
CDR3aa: CASSQDRGQMGNQPQHF

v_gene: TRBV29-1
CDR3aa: CSVRGNTEAFF

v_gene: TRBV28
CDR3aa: CASSLAGSHSYNSPLHF

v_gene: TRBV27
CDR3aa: CASSFRDGTRADTQYF

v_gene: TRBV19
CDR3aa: CASSSRDRVLHEQYF

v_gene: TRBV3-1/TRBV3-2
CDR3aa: CASSHGSGSSYNEQFF

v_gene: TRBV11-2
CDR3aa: CATPIPLVPDTDTQYF

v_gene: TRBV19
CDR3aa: CASRVSAGQASYEQYF

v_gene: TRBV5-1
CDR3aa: CASSFIGQGAETQYF